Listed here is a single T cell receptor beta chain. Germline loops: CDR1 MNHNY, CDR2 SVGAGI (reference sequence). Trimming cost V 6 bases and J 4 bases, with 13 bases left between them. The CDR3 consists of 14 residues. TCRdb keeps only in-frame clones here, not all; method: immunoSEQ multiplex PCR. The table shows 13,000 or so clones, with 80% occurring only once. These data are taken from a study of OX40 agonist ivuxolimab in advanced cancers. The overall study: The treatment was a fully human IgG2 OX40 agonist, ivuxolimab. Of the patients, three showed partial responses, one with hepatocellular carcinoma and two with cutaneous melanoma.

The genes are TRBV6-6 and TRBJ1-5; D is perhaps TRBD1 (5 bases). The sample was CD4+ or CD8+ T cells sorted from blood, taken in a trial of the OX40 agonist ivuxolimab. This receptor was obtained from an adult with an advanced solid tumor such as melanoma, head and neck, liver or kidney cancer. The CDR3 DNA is TGTGCCAGCAGCCTGGACACCCTGAATCAGCCCCAGCATTTT. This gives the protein CASSLDTLNQPQHF.